Below, 12 T cell receptor beta chains from the same sample are listed, as sequenced in a study of spatial heterogeneity in lung cancer (dated by TCRdb to about 2019). Receptor amplification or capture employed 5' RACE. The instrument was a NextSeq 500. The public reads were run again by TCRdb, first through fastp at Q25 and then through MiXCR, and only productive beta chains were kept. Rows are combined by CDR3 protein, so each entry shows the most common genes and DNA. The sample contains around 4,000 distinct CDR3 sequences, more than 25% of them found a single time. The leading ten clones occupy around 14% of the sample. In light of the paper, this sample's time point label describes: sample taken at primary tumor resection. Without any cell sorting, TCR sequencing was performed on whole RNA extracted either from tumor and nontumor lung tissue or from cryopreserved PBMC samples. This sample comprised normal lung tissue next to the tumor, obtained at surgery. Receptor source: a male donor with early-stage non-small cell lung cancer.

In its sample, this clonotype is medium-sized. The chain employs TRBV5-1 and TRBJ2-3, with TRBD1 as a possible D gene (6 bases). CDR1 is SGHRS and CDR2 is YFSETQ in the germline V gene. V lost 0 bases, J lost 4 bases, and 12 bases lay in between. The CDR3 consists of 15 residues. The CDR3 DNA follows: TGCGCCAGCAGCTTGGGCAGGGGATCGGCAGATACGCAGTATTTT. Amino acid sequence: CASSLGRGSADTQYF.

This clonotype was observed at least ten times. The chain couples TRBV28 to TRBJ2-3; D may correspond to TRBD1 or TRBD2 (5 bases each). Germline loops: CDR1 MDHEN, CDR2 SYDVKM. V was clipped by 3 bases and J by 4 bases, with 8 bases between them. This CDR3 is 13 amino acids long. CDR3 in amino acids: CASSLQGPDTQYF. CDR3 bases: TGTGCCAGCAGTTTGCAGGGACCAGATACGCAGTATTTT.

The rearrangement links TRBV9 to TRBJ2-2; 12 nucleotides agree with TRBD2. The germline gives CDR1 SGDLS, CDR2 YYNGEE. This CDR3 comprises 17 residues. The V segment lost 5 bases and the J segment 6 bases; nucleotides outside the gene matches: 11. CDR3 residues: CASSLTSGSVSAGELFF. In DNA form, the CDR3 reads TGTGCCAGCAGTCTGACTAGCGGGAGTGTGTCGGCCGGGGAGCTGTTTTTT.

This clonotype has ten or more counts. The genes are TRBV20-1 and TRBJ2-1, with 11 bases fitting TRBD2. V lost 3 bases and J lost 10; bases outside the gene matches: 26. Germline V lookup: CDR1 DFQATT, CDR2 SNEGSKA (reference sequence). CDR3 length equals 20 residues. DNA of the CDR3: TGCAGTGCTAGTGCCCCAGGGGGCACTAGCGGGGGCGCCACCCCCTGGGAGCAGTTCTTC. This codes for CSASAPGGTSGGATPWEQFF.

The chain combines TRBV29-1 with TRBJ1-1; the D gene is possibly TRBD1 (6 bases). The CDR3 runs to 13 residues. V was clipped by 7 bases and J by 1 base, with 13 bases between them. Germline CDR1 and CDR2: SQVTM and ANQGSEA. Here the CDR3 reads CSEVDRPNTEAFF. CDR3 nucleotides: TGCAGCGAAGTTGACAGGCCGAACACTGAAGCTTTCTTT.

This clonotype showed up just a few times. This sequence joins TRBV7-8 and TRBJ2-3; D call uncertain. Germline CDR1 reads SGHVS; CDR2 reads FQNEAQ. Trimming pared 2 bases from V and 0 bases from J, leaving 3 bases between. This CDR3 is built from 13 residues. For the CDR3, the DNA is TGTGCCAGCAGCTTATATAGCACAGATACGCAGTATTTT. Translation gives CASSLYSTDTQYF. The full variable domain, with the rest looked up from reference TRBV7-8 and TRBJ2-3, is GAGVSQSPRYKVAKRGQDVALRCDPISGHVSLFWYQQALGQGPEFLTYFQNEAQLDKSGLPSDRFFAERPEGSVSTLKIQRTQQEDSAVYLCASSLYSTDTQYFGPGTRLTVL.

This sequence joins TRBV12-3 or TRBV12-4 and TRBJ2-1; 15 bases are a match to TRBD2. V shed 2 bases and J 7 bases; nucleotides not matched to a gene: 9. This CDR3 is 18 amino acids long. The DNA for the CDR3 is TGTGCCAGCAGTTTAAGGGGGACTAGCGGGAGGATCTCGAATGAGCAGTTCTTC. Protein sequence: CASSLRGTSGRISNEQFF.

By sample share, this clonotype is medium-sized. This chain links TRBV10-3 with TRBJ2-1; no definite D call. Per the germline V gene, CDR1 is ENHRY and CDR2 is SYGVKD. V lost 3 bases, J lost 7 bases, and 7 bases lay in between. The CDR3 is made up of 12 amino acids. CDR3 nucleotides: TGTGCCATCAGTGATCAGTTTAATGAGCAGTTCTTC. Translation: CAISDQFNEQFF.

In its sample, this clonotype was seen once. The V gene is TRBV5-1, the J gene TRBJ1-1; D gene unclear. This CDR3 is 14 amino acids long. Trimming pared 1 base from V and 2 bases from J, leaving 9 bases between. Germline V CDR1 and CDR2: SGHRS, YFSETQ. This chain's CDR3 is CASSLTAFNTEAFF. CDR3 nucleotide sequence: TGCGCCAGCAGCTTGACAGCCTTTAACACTGAAGCTTTCTTT.

The chain recombines TRBV24-1 with TRBJ2-1, with D possibly matching TRBD2 (5 bases). V shed 2 bases and J shed 15 bases, with 16 bases lying between them. Germline-derived CDR1 and CDR2 are KGHDR and SFDVKD. CDR3 size: 13 residues. In DNA form, the CDR3 reads TGTGCCACCAGTGATTCCTTGGGAGCAGTGGCGTTCTTC. This gives the protein CATSDSLGAVAFF.

This clonotype rates as medium-sized (0.01 to 0.1%). This sequence joins TRBV3-1 and TRBJ1-5; 9 bases agree with TRBD1. The CDR3 consists of 15 residues. Per germline, CDR1 LGHDT and CDR2 YNNKEL (reference sequence). Unmatched junction bases numbered 5, after V lost 6 bases and J lost 2 bases. The CDR3 nucleotides read TGTGCCAGCAGGTCGGGACAGGGAGGCAATCAGCCCCAGCATTTT. Translating it yields CASRSGQGGNQPQHF.

This clonotype is classed as medium-sized. V usage is TRBV5-1 and J usage is TRBJ1-6; D uncertain. Germline loops: CDR1 SGHRS, CDR2 YFSETQ. The germline V and J ends were trimmed by 1 base and 8 bases, with 10 bases remaining between them. This CDR3 spans 14 amino acids. CDR3 in amino acids: CASSLSLGYSPLHF. The CDR3 DNA reads as TGCGCCAGCAGCTTGTCGCTGGGCTATTCACCCCTCCACTTT.